Listed here are 8 T cell receptor beta chains from one sample, sequenced in a study of T cells after yellow fever vaccination. TCRdb processed the 5' RACE reads anew with MiXCR; each CDR3 protein has one entry. The sample carries some 300,000 distinct CDR3 sequences, approximately 10% recorded once. Sample: CD4+ T cells sorted from PBMCs, taken 5 days after the yellow fever booster vaccination. The source of these receptors is a man between 18 and 35 years old who received the YFV17D yellow fever vaccine.

The chain carries TRBV20-1 and TRBJ2-7, with 7 bases identical to TRBD2. The V gene end was trimmed by 0 bases and the J gene end by 7 bases; junction bases not matched to a gene: 3. Germline loops: CDR1 DFQATT, CDR2 SNEGSKA (reference sequence). The CDR3 runs to 12 residues. Here the CDR3 reads CSARDRGVEQYF. In nucleotides, the CDR3 is TGCAGTGCTAGAGATCGGGGGGTGGAGCAGTACTTC.

This clonotype was picked up many times. CDR3 nucleotide sequence: TGCGCCAGCAGCCAAGTATGGGGGACAGGGGGTCGAGAGACCCAGTACTTC. Amino acid sequence: CASSQVWGTGGRETQYF. This chain links TRBV4-3 with TRBJ2-5; 11 nucleotides line up with TRBD1. The length of the CDR3 is 17 residues. Germline V gene lookup returns CDR1 LGHNA and CDR2 YSLEER. V lost 1 base to trimming and J lost 4 bases; unmatched junction nucleotides: 8.

This clonotype appeared many times. The chain carries TRBV7-2 and TRBJ1-2; 7 nucleotides align to TRBD1. Germline V lookup: CDR1 SGHTA, CDR2 FQGNSA. V shed 5 bases and J 8 bases; nucleotides not matched to a gene: 5. The CDR3 totals 12 residues. CDR3 residues: CASSRQGRGYTF. CDR3 nucleotide sequence: TGTGCCAGCAGCCGACAGGGAAGGGGCTACACCTTC.

This clonotype was found a few times. J is TRBJ1-3 and V is TRBV4-3; D remains ambiguous. This CDR3 spans 16 amino acids. V was shortened by 0 bases and J by 0 bases, with 9 bases between the two germline ends. Per the germline V gene, CDR1 is LGHNA and CDR2 is YSLEER. The CDR3 DNA sequence: TGCGCCAGCAGCCAAGATTACCGGAGCTCTGGAAACACCATATATTTT. Protein sequence: CASSQDYRSSGNTIYF.

The chain has TRBV4-2 and TRBJ2-1, with a possible D match to TRBD1 (6 bases). V lost 1 base, J lost 5 bases, and 12 bases lay in between. Germline lookup yields CDR1 LGHNA and CDR2 YNFKEQ. The CDR3 totals 15 residues. The CDR3 is CASSQVADRNNEQFF. The CDR3, as DNA: TGTGCCAGCAGCCAAGTCGCCGACAGGAACAATGAGCAGTTCTTC.

This sequence joins TRBV15 and TRBJ2-6; D is uncertain. CDR3 length: 14 amino acids. CDR1 is LNHNV and CDR2 is YYDKDF in the germline V gene (reference sequence). Between the trimmed V and J ends, which lost 3 bases and 0 bases, there was a span of 3 bases. The CDR3 is CATSSHSGANVLTF. As DNA, the CDR3 is TGTGCCACCAGCAGCCACTCTGGGGCCAACGTCCTGACTTTC.

The table lists this clonotype with many counts. V usage is TRBV20-1 and J usage is TRBJ2-6; no definite D call. CDR3 length: 16 amino acids. Germline values: CDR1 DFQATT, CDR2 SNEGSKA (reference sequence). The ends were cut back, 1 base at V and 0 bases at J, with 10 bases in the middle. In DNA, the CDR3 is TGCAGTGCTAGAGGTCTGGGAAGCTCTGGGGCCAACGTCCTGACTTTC. Encoded protein: CSARGLGSSGANVLTF.

This clonotype was seen at least ten times. J is TRBJ2-5 and V is TRBV7-2; TRBD1 might be the D (5 bases). This CDR3 has 14 amino acids. CDR1 and CDR2 from the germline V gene are SGHTA and FQGNSA. The V and J ends lost 1 base and 3 bases respectively, with 9 bases between them. This CDR3 reads CASSLGGLEETQYF. As DNA, the CDR3 is TGTGCCAGCAGCTTAGGGGGCCTGGAAGAGACCCAGTACTTC.